This T cell receptor (beta chain) was sequenced for a study of CD8+ T cells in alopecia areata. As for the study in general: The study gave treated patients oral tofacitinib at 5 to 10 mg twice daily. Broader study findings: Scalp specimens additionally yield sequences from normal skin's resident alphabeta T cells. On tofacitinib, scalp clonality and expanded CD8+ clones among top 100 fell significantly.

Sample treatment: oral pan-JAK inhibitor, 5-10 mg twice daily. This clone was observed a handful of times. Its antigen is as yet unknown. This CDR3 is built from 14 residues. V was cut by 6 bases and J by 0 bases, with 12 bases left in between. The germline gives CDR1 SQVTM, CDR2 ANQGSEA. cDNA prepared by RNA extraction and subsequent reverse transcription served as the template for sequencing. Clones were sequenced by immunoSEQ multiplex PCR, and TCRdb holds only the in-frame ones, with some missing. In the table there are roughly 220,000 clones, approximately 72% of which are singletons. The source is a human donor with alopecia areata. The sample consisted of CD4+ T cells sorted from blood, taken at week 44, from a patient treated with tofacitinib. The V call is TRBV29-1, the J call TRBJ2-1; a possible D gene is TRBD1 (6 bases). CDR3 coding DNA: TGCAGCGTCTCAGGGGAAACCTCCTACAATGAGCAGTTCTTC. Residues: CSVSGETSYNEQFF.